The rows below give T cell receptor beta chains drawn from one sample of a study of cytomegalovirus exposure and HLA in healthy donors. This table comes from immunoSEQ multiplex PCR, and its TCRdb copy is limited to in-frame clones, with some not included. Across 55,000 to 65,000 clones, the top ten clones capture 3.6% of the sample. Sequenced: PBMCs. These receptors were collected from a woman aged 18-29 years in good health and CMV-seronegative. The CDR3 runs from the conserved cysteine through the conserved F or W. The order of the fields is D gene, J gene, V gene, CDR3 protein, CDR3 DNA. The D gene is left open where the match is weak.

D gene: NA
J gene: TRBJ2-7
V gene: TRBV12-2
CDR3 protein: CASRLRQADTYEQYF
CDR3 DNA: TGTGCAAGTCGCTTGCGACAGGCGGACACCTACGAGCAGTACTTC

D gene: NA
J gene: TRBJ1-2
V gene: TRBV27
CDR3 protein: CASSLGPANYGYTF
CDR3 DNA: TGTGCCAGCAGTTTAGGGCCGGCTAACTATGGCTACACCTTC

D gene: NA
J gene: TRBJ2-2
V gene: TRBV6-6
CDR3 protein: CASSYAGWDTGELFF
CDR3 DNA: TGTGCCAGCAGTTACGCGGGTTGGGACACCGGGGAGCTGTTTTTT

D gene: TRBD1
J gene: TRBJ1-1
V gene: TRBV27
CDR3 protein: CASSLQGGYTEAFF
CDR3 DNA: TGTGCCAGCAGTTTGCAGGGGGGATACACTGAAGCTTTCTTT

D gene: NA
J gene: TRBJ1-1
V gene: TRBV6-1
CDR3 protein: CASSLTTGRVTEAFF
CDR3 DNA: TGTGCCAGCAGCCTCACAACAGGGAGGGTCACTGAAGCTTTCTTT

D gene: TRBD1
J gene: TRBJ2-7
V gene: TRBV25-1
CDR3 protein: CASSEKGQGYEQYF
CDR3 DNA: TGTGCCAGCAGCGAAAAGGGACAGGGTTACGAGCAGTACTTC

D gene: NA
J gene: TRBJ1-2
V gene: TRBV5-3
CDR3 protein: CARGGLCGYPVNYGYTF
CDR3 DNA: TGTGCCAGAGGGGGACTATGCGGTTACCCCGTTAACTATGGCTACACCTTC

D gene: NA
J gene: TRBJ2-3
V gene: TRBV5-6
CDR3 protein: CASSLRNTDTQYF
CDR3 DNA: TGTGCCAGCAGTCTGCGAAACACAGATACGCAGTATTTT

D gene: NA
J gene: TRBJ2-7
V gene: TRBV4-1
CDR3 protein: CASSLQGPGVQYF
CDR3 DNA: TGCGCCAGCAGCCTCCAAGGCCCAGGCGTGCAGTACTTC

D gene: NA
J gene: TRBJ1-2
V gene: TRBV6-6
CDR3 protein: CASSYSVGLDGYTF
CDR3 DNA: TGTGCCAGCAGTTACAGTGTGGGGCTCGATGGCTACACCTTC

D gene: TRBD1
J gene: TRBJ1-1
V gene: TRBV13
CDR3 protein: CASRLTGTNTEAFF
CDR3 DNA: TGTGCCAGCAGGTTGACAGGGACGAACACTGAAGCTTTCTTT

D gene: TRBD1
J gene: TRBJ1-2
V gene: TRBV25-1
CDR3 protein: CASSEGGQGDGYTF
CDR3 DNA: TGTGCCAGCAGTGAAGGGGGACAGGGCGATGGCTACACCTTC

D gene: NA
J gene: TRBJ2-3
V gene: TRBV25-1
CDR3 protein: CASSDAKLVSTDTQYF
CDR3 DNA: TGTGCCAGCAGTGACGCGAAGCTGGTTAGCACAGATACGCAGTATTTT

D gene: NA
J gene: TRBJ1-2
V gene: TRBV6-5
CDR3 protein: CASSNTEYNYGYTF
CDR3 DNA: TGTGCCAGCAGTAACACAGAGTATAACTATGGCTACACCTTC

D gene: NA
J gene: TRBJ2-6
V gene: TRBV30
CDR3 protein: CAWSQGFGANVLTF
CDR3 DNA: TGTGCCTGGTCTCAGGGTTTCGGGGCCAACGTCCTGACTTTC

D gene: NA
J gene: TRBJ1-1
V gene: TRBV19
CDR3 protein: CASSILYGRSTEAFF
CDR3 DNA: TGTGCCAGTAGTATATTATATGGAAGGAGCACTGAAGCTTTCTTT

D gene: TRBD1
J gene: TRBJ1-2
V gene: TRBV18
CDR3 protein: CASSQLLGTGVDGYTF
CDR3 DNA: TGTGCCAGCTCACAACTTTTAGGGACAGGGGTCGATGGCTACACCTTC

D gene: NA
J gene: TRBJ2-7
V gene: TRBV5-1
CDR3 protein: CASSLQGSTNNYEQYF
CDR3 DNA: TGCGCCAGCAGCCTGCAGGGGAGCACAAATAACTACGAGCAGTACTTC

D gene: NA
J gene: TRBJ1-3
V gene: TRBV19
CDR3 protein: CASTPVVRNTIYF
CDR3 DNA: TGTGCCAGTACCCCCGTAGTCCGAAACACCATATATTTT

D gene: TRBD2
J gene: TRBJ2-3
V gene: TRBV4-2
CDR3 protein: CASSQDPSGGGFSTDTQYF
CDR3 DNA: TGTGCCAGCAGCCAAGACCCCAGCGGGGGGGGATTCAGCACAGATACGCAGTATTTT

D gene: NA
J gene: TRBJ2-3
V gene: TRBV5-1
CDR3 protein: CASRTNRDTQYF
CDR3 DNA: TGCGCCAGCAGGACTAACAGAGATACGCAGTATTTT

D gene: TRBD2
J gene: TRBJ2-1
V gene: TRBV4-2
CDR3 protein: CASSPTSLAGVDNEQFF
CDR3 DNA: TGTGCCAGCAGCCCGACAAGCCTAGCGGGGGTTGACAATGAGCAGTTCTTC

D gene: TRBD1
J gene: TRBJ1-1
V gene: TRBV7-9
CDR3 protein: CASEMGQGVRGTEAFF
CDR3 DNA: TGTGCCAGCGAGATGGGACAGGGAGTAAGGGGCACTGAAGCTTTCTTT

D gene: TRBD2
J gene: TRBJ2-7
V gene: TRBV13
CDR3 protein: CASSLGLAGNYEQYF
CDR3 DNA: TGTGCCAGCAGCTTAGGCCTAGCGGGGAACTACGAGCAGTACTTC

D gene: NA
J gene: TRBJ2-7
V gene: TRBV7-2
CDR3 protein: CASTPHKTYEQYF
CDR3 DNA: TGTGCCAGCACCCCCCACAAGACCTACGAGCAGTACTTC

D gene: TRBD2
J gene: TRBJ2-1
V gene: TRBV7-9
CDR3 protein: CASSFQQLAEDNEQFF
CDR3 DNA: TGTGCCAGCAGCTTCCAACAGCTAGCGGAAGACAATGAGCAGTTCTTC

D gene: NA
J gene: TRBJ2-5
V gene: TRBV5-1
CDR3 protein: CASSLQGLSETQYF
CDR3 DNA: TGCGCCAGCAGCTTACAAGGACTTAGTGAGACCCAGTACTTC

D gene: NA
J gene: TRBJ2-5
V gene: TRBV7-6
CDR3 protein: CASSPNQETQYF
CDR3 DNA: TGTGCCAGCAGCCCTAACCAAGAGACCCAGTACTTC

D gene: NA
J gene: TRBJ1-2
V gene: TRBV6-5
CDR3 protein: CASSYSMEVRYGYTF
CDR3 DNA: TGTGCCAGCAGTTACTCGATGGAGGTACGCTATGGCTACACCTTC

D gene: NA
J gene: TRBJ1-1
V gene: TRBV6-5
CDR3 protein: CASNPQVGTEAFF
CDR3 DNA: TGTGCCAGCAACCCCCAGGTGGGCACTGAAGCTTTCTTT

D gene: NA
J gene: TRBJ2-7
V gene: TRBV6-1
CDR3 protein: CASSELATGAYEQYF
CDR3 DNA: TGTGCCAGCAGTGAACTAGCCACCGGAGCCTACGAGCAGTACTTC

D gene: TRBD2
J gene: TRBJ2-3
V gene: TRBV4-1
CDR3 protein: CASSQGGAGGPVDTQYF
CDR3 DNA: TGCGCCAGCAGCCAAGGGGGAGCGGGAGGGCCGGTGGATACGCAGTATTTT

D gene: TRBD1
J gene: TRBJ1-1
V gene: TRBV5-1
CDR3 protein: CASSGTGVTEAFF
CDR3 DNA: TGCGCCAGCAGCGGAACAGGGGTCACTGAAGCTTTCTTT

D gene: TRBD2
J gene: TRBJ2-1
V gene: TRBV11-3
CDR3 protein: CASREELAGGFSYNEQFF
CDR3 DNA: TGTGCCAGCAGGGAGGAGCTAGCGGGGGGGTTCTCCTACAATGAGCAGTTCTTC

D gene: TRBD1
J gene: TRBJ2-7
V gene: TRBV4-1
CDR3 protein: CASSQGPRGQGYGEQYF
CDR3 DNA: TGCGCCAGCAGCCAAGGCCCCCGGGGACAGGGTTATGGGGAGCAGTACTTC

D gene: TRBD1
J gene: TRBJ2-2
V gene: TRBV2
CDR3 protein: CASSSRTGTGELFF
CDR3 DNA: TGTGCCAGCAGCTCAAGGACAGGCACCGGGGAGCTGTTTTTT

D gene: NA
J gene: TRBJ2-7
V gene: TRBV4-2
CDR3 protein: CASSQGSSVTYEQYF
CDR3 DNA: TGTGCCAGCAGCCAAGGATCTAGCGTGACCTACGAGCAGTACTTC

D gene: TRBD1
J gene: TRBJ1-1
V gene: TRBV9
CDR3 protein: CASSVRQGNTEAFF
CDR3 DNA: TGTGCCAGCAGCGTACGACAGGGTAACACTGAAGCTTTCTTT

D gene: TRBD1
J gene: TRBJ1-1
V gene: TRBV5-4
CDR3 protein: CASSPVLQGGNTEAFF
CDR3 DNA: TGTGCCAGCAGCCCCGTATTACAGGGGGGGAACACTGAAGCTTTCTTT

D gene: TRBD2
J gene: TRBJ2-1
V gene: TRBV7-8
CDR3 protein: CASKTDSITSGFYNEQFF
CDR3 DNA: TGTGCCAGCAAAACGGATTCTATTACTAGCGGTTTCTACAATGAGCAGTTCTTC

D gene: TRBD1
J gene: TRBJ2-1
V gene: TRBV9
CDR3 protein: CASSRGRTGGNEQFF
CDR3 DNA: TGTGCCAGCAGCCGTGGTCGGACAGGGGGCAATGAGCAGTTCTTC

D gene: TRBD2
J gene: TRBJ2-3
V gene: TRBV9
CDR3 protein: CASSASGGAPDTQYF
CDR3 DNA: TGTGCCAGCAGCGCTAGCGGGGGGGCCCCAGATACGCAGTATTTT

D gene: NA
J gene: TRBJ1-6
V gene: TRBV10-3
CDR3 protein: CAISLTGDNSPLHF
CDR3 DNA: TGTGCCATCAGTCTGACAGGCGATAATTCACCCCTCCACTTT

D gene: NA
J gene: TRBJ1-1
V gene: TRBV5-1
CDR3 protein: CASSLEAANTEAFF
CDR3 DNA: TGCGCCAGCAGCTTGGAGGCGGCGAACACTGAAGCTTTCTTT

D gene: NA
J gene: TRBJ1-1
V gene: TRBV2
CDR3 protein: CASKARGRNTEAFF
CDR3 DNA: TGTGCCAGCAAGGCAAGGGGTCGCAACACTGAAGCTTTCTTT

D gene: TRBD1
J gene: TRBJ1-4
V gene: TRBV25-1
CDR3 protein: CASSVQTGVEEKLFF
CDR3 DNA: TGTGCCAGCAGTGTACAGACAGGGGTAGAGGAAAAACTGTTTTTT